Sequencing of this T cell receptor (beta chain) was carried out in a study of shared clonotypes between healthy human individuals. The study, taken as a whole, reports: Non-shared clonotypes had lower generation probabilities than those shared by all four donors.

In the case of this clone: Its specificity is not known.

Genomic DNA of each subset was evenly split across several immunoSEQ plates. TCRdb's copy holds only in-frame clones and misses some; the assay was immunoSEQ multiplex PCR. The sample records some 580,000 clones, 95% to 98% being singletons. Cells designated naive CD8 were CD45RO-negative and were positively selected for CCR7, with terminally differentiated effector memory CD45RA+ cells excluded. Material for sequencing was naive CD8+ T cells sorted from blood. This TCR was sampled from a man aged 25-45 years in good health.

This chain's CDR3 is CASSQDRVKAFF. DNA for the CDR3: TGTGCCAGCAGCCAGGACAGGGTGAAAGCTTTCTTT. The V and J genes are TRBV14 and TRBJ1-1; the match to TRBD1 covers 8 bases. CDR1 SGHDN and CDR2 FVKESK come from the germline V gene. J gave up 9 bases and V 3 bases, and 3 bases lay outside the gene matches. The CDR3 sequence is 12 residues long.